The 6 T cell receptor beta chains listed next were all sequenced from one sample in a study of neurological immune-mediated disorders. TCRdb called the 5' RACE reads again in MiXCR, with one record for every CDR3 protein. The sample yields over 60,000 distinct CDR3 sequences, just over 5% seen once. Sequenced material: PBMCs. These receptors were obtained from a woman aged 30 to 39 with multiple sclerosis.

The CDR3 sequence is CSAYGTSGMRRYTDTQYF. The CDR3 nucleotides read TGCAGTGCTTATGGGACTAGCGGGATGAGACGATACACAGATACGCAGTATTTT. The chain carries TRBV20-1 and TRBJ2-3; TRBD2 aligns across 13 bases. The ends lost 5 bases at V and 2 bases at J; junction bases unmatched: 13. The length of the CDR3 is 18 residues. The germline gives CDR1 DFQATT, CDR2 SNEGSKA (reference sequence).

This clonotype was detected many times. The chain joins TRBV5-1 to TRBJ2-1; D is unclear. The CDR3 loop spans 14 amino acids. V gave up 0 bases and J gave up 0 bases, with 4 bases separating them. Germline V gene sequence: CDR1 SGHRS, CDR2 YFSETQ. DNA for the CDR3: TGCGCCAGCAGCTTGGAGACCTCCTACAATGAGCAGTTCTTC. Protein sequence: CASSLETSYNEQFF.

The chain is built from TRBV29-1 and TRBJ2-5; D not resolved. V dropped 4 bases and J dropped 1 base, with 7 bases sitting between them. The CDR3 covers 12 residues. Germline loops: CDR1 SQVTM, CDR2 ANQGSEA. CDR3 loop: CSVAAFQETQYF. In nucleotides, the CDR3 is TGCAGCGTTGCGGCTTTCCAAGAGACCCAGTACTTC.

The table lists this clonotype with many counts. This chain connects TRBV5-1 to TRBJ1-3, with 7 bases aligning to TRBD1. V trimming: 4 bases; J trimming: 2 bases; junction bases outside the gene matches: 9. Germline V CDR1 and CDR2: SGHRS, YFSETQ. The CDR3 contains 16 residues. The CDR3 region is CASSRGGGAAGNTIYF. The CDR3 DNA reads as TGCGCCAGCAGCCGGGGAGGGGGCGCGGCTGGAAACACCATATATTTT.

This clonotype occurred a few times. The chain is built from TRBV20-1 and TRBJ1-1; no reliable D call. V was pared by 6 bases and J by 0 bases, with 11 bases between. The CDR3 spans 13 residues. Germline CDR1 DFQATT, CDR2 SNEGSKA (reference sequence). CDR3 coding DNA: TGCAGTGCCGACATCAAGCTGAACACTGAAGCTTTCTTT. Protein sequence: CSADIKLNTEAFF.

This clonotype was counted at least ten times. This chain uses TRBV20-1 with TRBJ2-1, with 12 bases lining up with TRBD2. J lost 4 bases, V lost 3 bases, and 4 bases had no gene match. The CDR3 has 15 residues. CDR1 and CDR2 from the germline V gene are DFQATT and SNEGSKA (reference sequence). The CDR3 nucleotides are TGCAGTGCTAGGCCTAGCGGGGGGGTTTACAATGAGCAGTTCTTC. This encodes CSARPSGGVYNEQFF.